This T cell receptor (beta chain) was documented in a study of T cell responses to AZD1222 COVID-19 vaccine. For the study at large: The study pooled second doses at about 4 or about 12 weeks. General study points: Repertoires were obtained solely post-peak T cell response. Unmutated variant regions are reportedly the target of nearly half of TCRs that are spike-specific. The donors showed a predominance of white British ancestry and of females, with possible underestimation of clonal diversity.

Sequenced by immunoSEQ multiplex PCR; TCRdb stores in-frame clones only, minus some. The table has around 110,000 clones, more than 85% seen once. This clone came up a few times. Its antigen remains unidentified. The sequences come from peripheral blood, collected on day 0 of AZD1222 vaccination. This receptor was identified in an adult in good health.

The DNA of the CDR3 is TGTGCCAGTAGGCGGCCAGACAGTTTACATTATGGCTACACCTTC. This sequence encodes CASRRPDSLHYGYTF. The chain joins TRBV19 to TRBJ1-2; D is perhaps TRBD1 (5 bases). This CDR3 has 15 residues. Looked up from germline, CDR1 is LNHDA and CDR2 is SQIVND (reference sequence). Deletions cut 6 bases from V and 5 bases from J, with 19 bases between.